What follows is one T cell receptor beta chain and its context. The antigen remains unidentified. Looked up from germline, CDR1 is GTSNPN and CDR2 is SVGIG (reference sequence). This CDR3 region has 15 residues. V lost 0 bases, J lost 1 base, and 6 bases stayed unmatched. This entry comes from a study of T cell responses to AZD1222 COVID-19 vaccine. Study-level results: It was only 6 or 7 AZD1222 recipients who were seropositive at baseline. Donor demographics were predominantly white British with a female majority; clonal diversity may be underestimated.

Only in-frame clones appear in the TCRdb table, and some are missing; sequencing was by immunoSEQ multiplex PCR. The repertoire holds approximately 77,000 clones, with 80% to 90% as singletons. The sample consisted of peripheral blood, taken 28 days after the second AZD1222 dose. This chain uses TRBV30 with TRBJ2-7; 7 bases are a match to TRBD2. The source is an adult who received the AZD1222 COVID-19 vaccine. In DNA, the CDR3 is TGTGCCTGGAGTGTAAGTCTAGCGGTATCCTACGAGCAGTACTTC. This sequence encodes CAWSVSLAVSYEQYF.